The 2 T cell receptor beta chains below were found in one sample sequenced in a study of blood T cell repertoires in COVID-19. Repertoires were generated with immunoSEQ multiplex PCR, while TCRdb's copy carries only in-frame clones and drops some. The sample gives over 25,000 clones, roughly nine tenths of which show up once; more than 8% is in the top ten. Material for sequencing was peripheral blood. Receptor source: a human donor with active COVID-19. The donor label of this sample is uncertain.

The chain couples TRBV6-2 or TRBV6-3 to TRBJ2-6; D is unclear. Germline CDR1 reads MNHEY; CDR2 reads SVGEGT. The CDR3 has 18 amino acids. V was cut by 6 bases and J by 2 bases, with 20 bases left in between. The CDR3 here is CASSPAPLLVAGANVLTF. The CDR3 bases are TGTGCCAGCAGCCCCGCTCCTTTACTTGTAGCTGGGGCCAACGTCCTGACTTTC.

This rearrangement joins TRBV7-3 to TRBJ2-1, with 8 bases aligning to TRBD1. CDR1 and CDR2 from the germline V gene are SGHTA and FQGTGA. V lost 10 bases to trimming and J lost 7 bases; unmatched junction nucleotides: 9. This CDR3 spans 13 amino acids. Here the CDR3 reads CATGQGAGNEQFF. CDR3 coding DNA: TGTGCCACCGGCCAGGGGGCGGGAAATGAGCAGTTCTTC.